This T cell receptor (beta chain) stems from a study of T cells in Graves' hyperthyroidism and ophthalmopathy. On this clonotype itself: Its target is unknown.

Amplification yielded TCR beta CDR3 regions, with RNA transcripts as the source. Initially, a first-round RT-PCR of the TCR CDR3 employed the HTBI primer set. TCRdb called the multiplex PCR reads again in MiXCR, with one record for every CDR3 protein. This sample has some 620,000 distinct CDR3 sequences, with about 17% found just once. Study results and limitations: Ophthalmopathy, as predicted by the model, came a median about six months after the prediction.

V trimming: 6 bases; J trimming: 8 bases; junction bases outside the gene matches: 3. The CDR3 is 12 amino acids. V gene TRBV12-3 or TRBV12-4 combines with J gene TRBJ1-4, with 7 bases aligning to TRBD1. The TCR comes from a woman in her twenties or thirties with Graves' hyperthyroidism. The sequencing input was blood. CDR3 residues: CASRRGGEKLFF. In DNA form, the CDR3 reads TGTGCCAGCAGGAGAGGGGGCGAAAAACTGTTTTTT.